This T cell receptor beta chain was recorded in a study of Graves' ophthalmopathy and Graves' hyperthyroidism. Study-level points and caveats: Ophthalmopathy was separated from stable hyperthyroidism by a 13-signature model with approximately 90% sensitivity and approximately 81% specificity. Detection in blood was also observed for most expanded thyroid clonotypes above 0.001 frequency. The model forecast ophthalmopathy progression, reaching 70.59% sensitivity and around 73% specificity.

This clonotype was seen many times. What it recognizes is unknown. CDR3 length: 14 amino acids. Germline V gene data show CDR1 as SNHLY and CDR2 as FYNNEI. Losses at the gene ends were 4 bases for V and 0 bases for J; bases not matched to a gene: 2. RNA served as the template for amplifying TCR beta CDR3 regions. HTBI-primed RT-PCR formed the first round, and a multiplex PCR formed the second. Each CDR3 protein gets one entry after TCRdb re-called the multiplex PCR reads with MiXCR. The profile shows fewer than 400,000 distinct CDR3 sequences, 15% to 20% of them singletons. The chain employs TRBV2 and TRBJ2-5; 7 bases map to TRBD1. Sequencing was performed on peripheral blood. The sequence was collected from a woman between 18 and 29 years old with Graves' ophthalmopathy. The CDR3 coding sequence is TGTGCCAGCAGTGCGGGACAGTACCAAGAGACCCAGTACTTC. Translated, it gives CASSAGQYQETQYF.